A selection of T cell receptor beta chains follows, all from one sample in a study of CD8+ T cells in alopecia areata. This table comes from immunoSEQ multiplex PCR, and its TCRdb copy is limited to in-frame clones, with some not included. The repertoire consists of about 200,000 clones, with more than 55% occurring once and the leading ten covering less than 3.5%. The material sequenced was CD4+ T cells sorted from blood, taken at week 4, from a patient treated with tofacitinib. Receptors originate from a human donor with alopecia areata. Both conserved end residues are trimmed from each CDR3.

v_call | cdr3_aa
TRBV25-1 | ASSLTGVNYGYT
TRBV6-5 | ASSYSRTGQETQY
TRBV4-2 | ASSRVGAEAF
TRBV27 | ASSARQGGVNQPQH
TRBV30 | AWSQGLGTGELF
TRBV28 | ASSWSYEQY
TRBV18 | ASSPPGTDTQY
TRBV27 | ASSFRGGSPLH
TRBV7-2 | ASSPSGSTTMGYT
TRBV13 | ASSFDYNTNSTYEQY
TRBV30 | AWTQGGVWNTEAF
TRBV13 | ASSLPGASNYGYT
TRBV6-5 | ASRARVGRAYEQY
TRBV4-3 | ASSQETGGVYGYT
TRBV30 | AWSVTSFRGYT
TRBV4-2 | ASSLLAGQKEETQY
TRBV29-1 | SVRDRRDSPLH
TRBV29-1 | SALGHPTDTQY
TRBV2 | ASSLSSYNEQF
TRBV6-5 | ASRSRGNQPQH
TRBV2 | ASISPGQGVGNSPLH
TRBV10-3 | AITVREGNGYT
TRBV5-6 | ASSTGTDTEAF